This T cell receptor beta chain was recovered during a study of T-cell memory formation after mild COVID-19. MiXCR, run by TCRdb on the 5' RACE reads, gives a single entry per CDR3 protein. The table includes around 140,000 distinct CDR3 sequences, approximately 25% detected once. The germline CDR1 and CDR2 sequences are PRHDT and FYEKMQ (reference sequence). The CDR3 contains 17 residues. With 4 bases clipped from V and 5 bases from J, the junction kept 16 bases outside the gene matches. The chain carries TRBV13 and TRBJ2-7; 8 nucleotides agree with TRBD1. The clonotype comes from an adult woman who had mild COVID-19 (a few samples of this study predate the infection). Cell type and time point are not known. The sample consisted of PBMCs or a T cell subset sorted from them (not recorded which). CDR3 amino acids: CASSSGGAANKIDEQYF. Here the CDR3 DNA reads TGTGCCAGCAGCTCAGGGGGCGCCGCGAATAAGATCGACGAGCAGTACTTC.